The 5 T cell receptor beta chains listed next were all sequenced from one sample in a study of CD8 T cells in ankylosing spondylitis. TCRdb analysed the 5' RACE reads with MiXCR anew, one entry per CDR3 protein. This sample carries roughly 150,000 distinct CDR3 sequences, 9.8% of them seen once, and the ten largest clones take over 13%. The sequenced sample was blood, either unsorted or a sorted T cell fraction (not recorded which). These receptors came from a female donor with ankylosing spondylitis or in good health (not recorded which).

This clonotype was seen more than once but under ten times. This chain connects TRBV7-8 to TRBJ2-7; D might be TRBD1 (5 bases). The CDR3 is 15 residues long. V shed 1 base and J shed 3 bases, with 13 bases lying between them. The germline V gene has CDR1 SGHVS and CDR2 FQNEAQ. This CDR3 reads CASSLGGQFYYEQYF. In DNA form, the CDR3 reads TGTGCCAGCAGCTTAGGGGGCCAGTTCTACTACGAGCAGTACTTC. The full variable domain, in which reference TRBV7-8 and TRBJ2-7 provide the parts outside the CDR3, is GAGVSQSPRYKVAKRGQDVALRCDPISGHVSLFWYQQALGQGPEFLTYFQNEAQLDKSGLPSDRFFAERPEGSVSTLKIQRTQQEDSAVYLCASSLGGQFYYEQYFGPGTRLTVT.

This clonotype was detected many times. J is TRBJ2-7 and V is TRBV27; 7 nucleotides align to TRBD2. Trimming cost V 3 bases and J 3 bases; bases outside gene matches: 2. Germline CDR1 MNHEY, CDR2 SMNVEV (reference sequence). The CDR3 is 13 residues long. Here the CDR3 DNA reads TGTGCCAGCAGTTTGTCGGGAGGCTACGAGCAGTACTTC. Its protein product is CASSLSGGYEQYF.

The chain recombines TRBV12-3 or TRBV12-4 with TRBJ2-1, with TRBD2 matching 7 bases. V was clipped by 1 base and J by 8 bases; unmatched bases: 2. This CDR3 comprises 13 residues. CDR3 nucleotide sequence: TGTGCCAGCAGTTTAGTCGCGGGGGATGAGCAGTTCTTC. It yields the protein CASSLVAGDEQFF.

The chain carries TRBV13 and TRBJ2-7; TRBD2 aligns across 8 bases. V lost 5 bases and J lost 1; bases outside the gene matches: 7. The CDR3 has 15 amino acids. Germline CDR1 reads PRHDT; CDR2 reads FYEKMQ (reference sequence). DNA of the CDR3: TGTGCCAGCAGCCCCTTCGGCGGGAGGTCCTACGAGCAGTACTTC. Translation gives CASSPFGGRSYEQYF. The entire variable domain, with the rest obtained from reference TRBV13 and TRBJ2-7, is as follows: AAGVIQSPRHLIKEKRETATLKCYPIPRHDTVYWYQQGPGQDPQFLISFYEKMQSDKGSIPDRFSAQQFSDYHSELNMSSLELGDSALYFCASSPFGGRSYEQYFGPGTRLTVT.

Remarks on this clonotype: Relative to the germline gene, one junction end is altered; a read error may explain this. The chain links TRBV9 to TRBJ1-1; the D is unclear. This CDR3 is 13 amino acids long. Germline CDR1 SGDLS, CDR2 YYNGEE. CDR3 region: CASSVGRNTQAFF. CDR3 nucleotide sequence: TGTGCCAGCAGCGTAGGCCGGAACACTCAAGCTTTCTTT.